This TCR beta chain was retrieved from a study of blood T cells in healthy people across ages. CDR1 is SGHRS and CDR2 is YFSETQ in the germline V gene. This CDR3 spans 14 amino acids. V shed 6 bases, J shed 2 bases, and the junction held 8 bases outside the gene matches. Using a J-beta primer mix together with a sample-barcoded 5' primer, a second PCR was run for about 7 to 12 cycles. Each CDR3 protein is one row after TCRdb ran MiXCR on the 5' RACE reads. The table records approximately 1,100,000 distinct CDR3 sequences, under 55% of them present only once. This chain uses TRBV5-1 with TRBJ2-7; 7 positions agree with TRBD2. The sample taken for sequencing was blood. The clonotype originates from a woman in her sixties or seventies in good health. For the CDR3, the DNA is TGCGCCAGCAACTCGAGCGGGACCGCCTACGAGCAGTACTTC. Encoded protein: CASNSSGTAYEQYF. Based on the CDR3 plus reference TRBV5-1 and TRBJ2-7, the full variable domain is KAGVTQTPRYLIKTRGQQVTLSCSPISGHRSVSWYQQTPGQGLQFLFEYFSETQRNKGNFPGRFSGRQFSNSRSEMNVSTLELGDSALYLCASNSSGTAYEQYFGPGTRLTVT.